This entry lists 26 T cell receptor beta chains sequenced from one sample in a study of chemoradiotherapy in HPV16-positive cancers. Libraries were prepared by immunoSEQ multiplex PCR; TCRdb keeps only in-frame clonotypes and omits some of them. The data contain over 9,000 clones, roughly four fifths of them seen just once; the ten biggest clones take up roughly 2.6%. Sequenced here: blood, sampled from a patient who underwent chemoradiotherapy. All receptors come from a human donor with HPV-associated anogenital cancer.

V and J are TRBV10-3 and TRBJ2-7, with TRBD1 as a possible D gene (6 bases). CDR3 length: 13 residues. V was cut by 4 bases and J by 3 bases, with 10 bases left in between. CDR1 and CDR2 from the germline V gene are ENHRY and SYGVKD. This CDR3 reads CAISGRTDYEQYF. CDR3 nucleotide sequence: TGTGCCATCAGTGGTCGGACAGACTACGAGCAGTACTTC.

V usage is TRBV25-1 and J usage is TRBJ1-2, with 8 bases lining up with TRBD1. The CDR3 loop spans 15 amino acids. The junction had 7 bases not matched to a gene; V was cut back by 3 bases and J by 4 bases. Germline CDR1 reads MGHDK; CDR2 reads SYGVNS. The CDR3 here is CASSDPRTGLYGYTF. CDR3 nucleotide sequence: TGTGCCAGCAGTGATCCGAGGACAGGGCTCTATGGCTACACCTTC.

The chain uses TRBV29-1 and TRBJ1-5, with D tentatively TRBD1 (6 bases). The ends were cut back, 6 bases at V and 4 bases at J, with 7 bases in the middle. Germline lookup yields CDR1 SQVTM and CDR2 ANQGSEA. The CDR3 extends over 11 amino acids. The CDR3 sequence is CSVGGNQPQHF. CDR3 bases: TGCAGCGTAGGGGGGAATCAGCCCCAGCATTTT.

The V call is TRBV5-1, the J call TRBJ2-2; D perhaps matches TRBD1 (5 bases). From germline, CDR1 is SGHRS and CDR2 YFSETQ. This CDR3 spans 15 amino acids. V was clipped by 1 base and J by 0 bases, with 7 bases between them. The CDR3 reads CASSLTGANTGELFF. CDR3 nucleotides: TGCGCCAGCAGCTTGACAGGCGCGAACACCGGGGAGCTGTTTTTT.

This chain links TRBV5-1 with TRBJ2-1, with 8 bases aligning to TRBD2. This CDR3 is built from 14 residues. The V and J ends lost 7 bases and 4 bases, in that order; junction bases with no gene match: 7. Germline V CDR1 and CDR2: SGHRS, YFSETQ. The CDR3 here is CASSSASGYNEQFF. The CDR3, as DNA: TGCGCCAGCTCGTCGGCTAGCGGGTACAATGAGCAGTTCTTC. The complete variable domain, with remaining parts taken from reference TRBV5-1 and TRBJ2-1, reads KAGVTQTPRYLIKTRGQQVTLSCSPISGHRSVSWYQQTPGQGLQFLFEYFSETQRNKGNFPGRFSGRQFSNSRSEMNVSTLELGDSALYLCASSSASGYNEQFFGPGTRLTVL.

This clone was found a few times. This rearrangement joins TRBV9 to TRBJ2-5; D gene unclear. The ends were cut back, 0 bases at V and 0 bases at J, with 0 bases in the middle. The germline gives CDR1 SGDLS, CDR2 YYNGEE. The CDR3 covers 12 residues. CDR3 in amino acids: CASSVDQETQYF. The DNA of the CDR3 is TGTGCCAGCAGCGTAGACCAAGAGACCCAGTACTTC.

The rearrangement links TRBV6-1 to TRBJ1-2, with D tentatively TRBD1 (6 bases). The V gene lost 4 bases and the J gene lost 5 bases, with 14 bases spanning the gap. Germline V gives CDR1 MNHNS, CDR2 SASEGT. This CDR3 contains 14 residues. In nucleotides, the CDR3 is TGTGCCAGCAGTGCATCGGGGGGCCCTTATGGCTACACCTTC. This encodes CASSASGGPYGYTF.

J is TRBJ2-2 and V is TRBV6-5; D is possibly TRBD1 (6 bases). V was cut by 8 bases and J by 1 base, with 8 bases left in between. Germline-derived CDR1 and CDR2 are MNHEY and SVGAGI. This CDR3 contains 13 residues. CDR3 protein: CASGGENTGELFF. CDR3 DNA: TGTGCCAGCGGGGGCGAGAACACCGGGGAGCTGTTTTTT.

The V call is TRBV5-4, the J call TRBJ1-2, with 7 bases lining up with TRBD1. The CDR3 totals 13 residues. Germline CDR1 and CDR2: SGHNT and YYREEE (reference sequence). V shed 0 bases and J 7 bases; nucleotides not matched to a gene: 3. The CDR3 sequence: CASSLATGLGYTF. The CDR3 DNA follows: TGTGCCAGCAGCTTGGCGACAGGGCTTGGCTACACCTTC. The full variable domain, with the rest looked up from reference TRBV5-4 and TRBJ1-2, is ETGVTQSPTHLIKTRGQQVTLRCSSQSGHNTVSWYQQALGQGPQFIFQYYREEENGRGNFPPRFSGLQFPNYSSELNVNALELDDSALYLCASSLATGLGYTFGSGTRLTVV.

This rearrangement joins TRBV7-9 to TRBJ2-3, with 10 positions matching TRBD1. The ends lost 5 bases at V and 0 bases at J; junction bases unmatched: 11. The CDR3 is 18 amino acids. The germline CDR1 and CDR2 sequences are SEHNR and FQNEAQ (reference sequence). This CDR3 reads CASSRKIDRGRSTDTQYF. CDR3 nucleotides: TGTGCCAGCAGCCGTAAAATCGACAGGGGGCGAAGCACAGATACGCAGTATTTT.

This clone was counted once. The chain is built from TRBV7-9 and TRBJ1-2; D uncertain. The germline V and J ends were trimmed by 1 base and 4 bases, with 10 bases remaining between them. Germline lookup yields CDR1 SEHNR and CDR2 FQNEAQ (reference sequence). CDR3 length equals 14 residues. The CDR3 loop is CASSLGPRSYGYTF. CDR3 DNA sequence: TGTGCCAGCAGCTTAGGTCCCCGGAGCTATGGCTACACCTTC.

V gene TRBV19 combines with J gene TRBJ2-3, with TRBD1 matching over 9 bases. CDR1 and CDR2 (germline): LNHDA, SQIVND (reference sequence). The CDR3 totals 15 residues. V lost 6 bases to trimming and J lost 1 base; unmatched junction nucleotides: 5. CDR3 amino acids: CASRLDRGGTDTQYF. The CDR3 DNA follows: TGTGCCAGTAGACTCGACAGGGGGGGCACAGATACGCAGTATTTT.

The chain uses TRBV4-1 and TRBJ1-6; 7 nucleotides line up with TRBD1. V was clipped by 0 bases and J by 0 bases; unmatched bases: 2. The CDR3 loop spans 17 amino acids. Per germline, CDR1 MGHRA and CDR2 YSYEKL. The CDR3 nucleotides read TGCGCCAGCAGCCAAGATCCAGGGGGCTCCTATAATTCACCCCTCCACTTT. Its translation is CASSQDPGGSYNSPLHF.

V and J are TRBV27 and TRBJ2-1, with 7 positions matching TRBD1. The V and J ends lost 7 bases and 12 bases, in that order; junction bases with no gene match: 12. This CDR3 is 13 amino acids long. Germline lookup yields CDR1 MNHEY and CDR2 SMNVEV (reference sequence). The CDR3 sequence: CASTANRGEGQFF. As DNA, the CDR3 is TGTGCCAGCACCGCGAACAGGGGAGAAGGGCAGTTCTTC.

A note on this clone: Distinct nucleotide sequences in the sample also encode this CDR3. The chain joins TRBV7-8 to TRBJ2-5; a weak D match, TRBD2 (6 bases). The CDR3 covers 14 residues. From germline, CDR1 is SGHVS and CDR2 FQNEAQ. V shed 1 base and J shed 4 bases, with 10 bases lying between them. DNA of the CDR3: TGTGCCAGCAGCTTAGAACTAGCCGGAGAGACCCAGTACTTC. It specifies CASSLELAGETQYF.

The chain uses TRBV5-4 and TRBJ2-3; 7 bases align to TRBD2. The trim removed 5 bases at V and 8 bases at J, leaving 14 bases unmatched. CDR1 is SGHNT and CDR2 is YYREEE in the germline V gene (reference sequence). The CDR3 loop spans 15 amino acids. The CDR3 sequence: CASRQGDPSGGTQYF. Written as DNA, the CDR3 is TGTGCCAGCAGGCAGGGCGACCCCTCGGGGGGTACGCAGTATTTT.

CDR3 protein: CASSEGGYQYF. In nucleotides, the CDR3 is TGTGCCAGCAGTGAAGGGGGGTATCAGTACTTC. The chain joins TRBV2 to TRBJ2-5, with D perhaps given as TRBD1 or TRBD2 (5 bases each). This CDR3 has 11 residues. Germline values: CDR1 SNHLY, CDR2 FYNNEI. V was trimmed by 1 base and J by 11 bases, leaving 8 bases between them.

The chain couples TRBV5-4 to TRBJ2-5, with 9 bases identical to TRBD1. Germline V gene lookup returns CDR1 SGHNT and CDR2 YYREEE (reference sequence). Losses at the gene ends were 4 bases for V and 5 bases for J; bases not matched to a gene: 9. The CDR3 is 15 amino acids. Here the CDR3 reads CASSITGTGLETQYF. The CDR3 DNA reads TGTGCCAGCAGCATCACCGGGACAGGGCTGGAGACCCAGTACTTC. Filled out from reference TRBV5-4 and TRBJ2-5, the complete variable domain reads ETGVTQSPTHLIKTRGQQVTLRCSSQSGHNTVSWYQQALGQGPQFIFQYYREEENGRGNFPPRFSGLQFPNYSSELNVNALELDDSALYLCASSITGTGLETQYFGPGTRLLVL.

The V and J genes are TRBV6-6 and TRBJ2-3; TRBD1 matches at 7 bases. From germline, CDR1 is MNHNY and CDR2 SVGAGI (reference sequence). This CDR3 region has 14 residues. J gave up 3 bases and V 6 bases, and 6 bases lay outside the gene matches. The CDR3 loop reads CASRSMGQTDTQYF. DNA of the CDR3: TGTGCCAGCAGGTCAATGGGACAGACAGATACGCAGTATTTT.

The chain employs TRBV5-4 and TRBJ2-5, with 8 positions matching TRBD1. CDR1 SGHNT and CDR2 YYREEE come from the germline V gene (reference sequence). V gave up 2 bases and J gave up 7 bases; unmatched junction bases: 4. This CDR3 contains 13 residues. For the CDR3, the DNA is TGTGCCAGCAGCTTTTACAGGGGGACGACCCAGTACTTC. This gives the protein CASSFYRGTTQYF.

This chain joins TRBV7-2 and TRBJ1-5; TRBD1 aligns across 11 bases. There are 15 residues in the CDR3. In germline, CDR1 is SGHTA, CDR2 FQGNSA. V lost 6 bases, J lost 6 bases, and 7 bases stayed unmatched. The CDR3 loop reads CASRPGQGEGQPQHF. The CDR3 nucleotides read TGTGCCAGCAGACCGGGACAGGGGGAGGGTCAGCCCCAGCATTTT.

This chain connects TRBV18 to TRBJ2-1; D is unresolved. This CDR3 is built from 15 residues. V was shortened by 0 bases and J by 4 bases, with 10 bases between the two germline ends. Per germline, CDR1 KGHSH and CDR2 LQKENI. The CDR3 DNA reads TGTGCCAGCTCACCACCGGCACAGAATTACAATGAGCAGTTCTTC. This translates into CASSPPAQNYNEQFF.

This clone was seen a handful of times. The chain has TRBV27 and TRBJ1-5; D may be TRBD1 (5 bases). Germline V gene data show CDR1 as MNHEY and CDR2 as SMNVEV (reference sequence). V shed 4 bases and J shed 7 bases, with 17 bases lying between them. The CDR3 is made up of 15 amino acids. This CDR3 reads CASSSDRWGRQPQHF. The CDR3 DNA reads TGTGCCAGCAGTTCTGACCGGTGGGGCAGGCAGCCCCAGCATTTT.

This clone turned up a few times. The chain has TRBV5-6 and TRBJ2-3, with TRBD1 as a possible D gene (6 bases). Trimming took 1 base from V and 9 from J, leaving 6 bases between them. The CDR3 consists of 11 residues. Germline lookup yields CDR1 SGHDT and CDR2 YYEEEE. The CDR3 loop is CASSLTGTQYF. CDR3 bases: TGTGCCAGCAGCTTGACAGGGACGCAGTATTTT. The full variable domain, its missing parts supplied by reference TRBV5-6 and TRBJ2-3, is DAGVTQSPTHLIKTRGQQVTLRCSPKSGHDTVSWYQQALGQGPQFIFQYYEEEERQRGNFPDRFSGHQFPNYSSELNVNALLLGDSALYLCASSLTGTQYFGPGTRLTVL.

This clone occurred once. This sequence joins TRBV7-9 and TRBJ2-7, with D tentatively TRBD1 (5 bases). Germline V gives CDR1 SEHNR, CDR2 FQNEAQ (reference sequence). Between the trimmed V and J ends, which lost 5 bases and 6 bases, there was a span of 23 bases. The CDR3 has 16 residues. CDR3 bases: TGTGCCAGCAGCCCACTTGGGGCCGCTGGTGGTTTCGAGCAGTACTTC. Residues: CASSPLGAAGGFEQYF.

This clone has a handful of counts. The chain joins TRBV6-4 to TRBJ2-3, with 7 bases lining up with TRBD1. V was pared by 3 bases and J by 2 bases, with 2 bases of the junction left unmatched. Germline V gene data show CDR1 as MRHNA and CDR2 as SNTAGT. The CDR3 has 14 amino acids. The CDR3 sequence is CASSEGQHTDTQYF. The CDR3, as DNA: TGTGCCAGCAGTGAGGGACAGCACACAGATACGCAGTATTTT.